Sequencing of this T cell receptor beta chain was carried out in a study of cytomegalovirus exposure and HLA in healthy donors. Turning to the study itself: Membership in the Caucasian-associated ancestry cluster was found for 75% to 90% of 300 to 500 genotyped donors.

Points on this clone: As yet, its antigen is unknown.

This CDR3 is 16 amino acids long. The germline gives CDR1 MNHEY, CDR2 SVGAGI. After removal of 0 bases from V and 5 bases from J, the junction contained 7 bases not matched to a gene. Points from the study as a whole: Researchers catalogued roughly 170 TCR beta chains as cytomegalovirus-associated. Using a false discovery rate of 0.05, a later analysis showed that 15,000 to 20,000 TCR beta sequences were associated with HLA alleles. Follow-up analysis found HLA locus-dependent TCR association rates, highest for DRB1 and lowest for HLA-C.

The study ran its PCR with 60 Vbeta and 13 Jbeta primers. Assay: immunoSEQ multiplex PCR; the TCRdb copy retains only in-frame clones and omits some. The clone table shows roughly 190,000 clones, with the ten largest holding approximately 6.5%. The chain joins TRBV6-5 to TRBJ2-5, with TRBD2 identical over 9 bases. The source material was PBMCs. The TCR sequence derives from a man younger than 40 in good health and CMV-seronegative. The CDR3 loop reads CASSYSREGTSETQYF. Here the CDR3 DNA reads TGTGCCAGCAGTTACTCGAGAGAGGGGACTAGCGAGACCCAGTACTTC.